The clone carrying this T cell receptor beta chain was counted at least ten times. What it recognizes is unknown. This sample is part of a study of T cells in Graves' hyperthyroidism and ophthalmopathy. Study conclusions and caveats: Within blood appeared most thyroid clonotypes that had expanded above 0.001.

V lost 5 bases, J lost 1 base, and 15 bases lay in between. In germline, CDR1 is GTSNPN, CDR2 SVGIG (reference sequence). CDR3 length: 14 amino acids. A NOSPECS grade of at least 4, a Clinical Activity Score of at least 3 and duration under 3 months were recorded in ophthalmopathy patients. Investigators excluded patients with uncontrolled infection, other autoimmune disease, pregnancy or lactation. Fresh 10 ml peripheral blood yielded PBMCs. What was amplified from RNA transcripts were TCR beta CDR3 regions. The HTBI set primed first-round TCR CDR3 RT-PCR. TCRdb processed the multiplex PCR reads anew with MiXCR; each CDR3 protein has one entry. This sample has roughly 400,000 distinct CDR3 sequences, with around 15% found just once.

This chain links TRBV30 with TRBJ2-7; D might be TRBD2 (5 bases). The receptor was isolated from a man aged 50-59 years with Graves' ophthalmopathy. Material for sequencing was blood. This chain's CDR3 is CAWGTGMWSYEQYF. CDR3 in DNA: TGTGCCTGGGGAACGGGGATGTGGTCCTACGAGCAGTACTTC.